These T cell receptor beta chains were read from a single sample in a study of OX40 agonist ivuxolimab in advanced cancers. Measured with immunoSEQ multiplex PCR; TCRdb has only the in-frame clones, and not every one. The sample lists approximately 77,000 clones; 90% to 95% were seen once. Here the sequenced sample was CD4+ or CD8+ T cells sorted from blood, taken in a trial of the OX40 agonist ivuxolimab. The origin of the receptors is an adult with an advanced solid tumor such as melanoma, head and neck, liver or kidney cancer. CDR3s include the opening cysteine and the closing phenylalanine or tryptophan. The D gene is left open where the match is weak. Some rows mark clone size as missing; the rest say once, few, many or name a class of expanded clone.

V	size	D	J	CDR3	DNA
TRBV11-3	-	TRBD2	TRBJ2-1	CASSFRTSSVGGYNEQFF	TGTGCCAGCAGCTTTCGGACTAGCAGCGTCGGTGGCTACAATGAGCAGTTCTTC
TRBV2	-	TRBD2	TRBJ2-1	CASSPGLRTSAYNEQFF	TGTGCCAGCAGCCCAGGGCTACGGACTAGTGCCTACAATGAGCAGTTCTTC
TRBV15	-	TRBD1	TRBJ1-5	CATRVDRAFQPQHF	TGTGCCACCAGGGTGGACAGGGCATTTCAGCCCCAGCATTTT
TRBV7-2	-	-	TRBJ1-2	CASSVRATVLYGYTF	TGTGCCAGCAGCGTCCGGGCTACCGTTCTCTATGGCTACACCTTC
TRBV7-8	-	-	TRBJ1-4	CASSLGEFGEKLFF	TGTGCCAGCAGCTTAGGGGAGTTCGGTGAAAAACTGTTTTTT
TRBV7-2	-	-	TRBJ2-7	CASRLLVGVDEQYF	TGTGCCAGCAGACTTTTGGTGGGGGTGGACGAGCAGTACTTC
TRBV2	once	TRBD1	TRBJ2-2	CASTSDRVGTGELFF	TGTGCCAGCACCTCGGACAGGGTGGGGACCGGGGAGCTGTTTTTT
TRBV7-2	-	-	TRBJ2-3	CASSLGREIANTQYF	TGTGCCAGCAGCTTAGGAAGGGAAATCGCAAATACGCAGTATTTT
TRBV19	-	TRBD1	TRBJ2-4	CASSPSGTGVPRPFF	TGTGCCAGTAGTCCCTCCGGGACAGGAGTTCCGCGCCCTTTCTTC
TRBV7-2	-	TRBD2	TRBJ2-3	CASSPRTSGTDTQYF	TGTGCCAGCAGCCCACGGACTAGCGGCACAGATACGCAGTATTTT
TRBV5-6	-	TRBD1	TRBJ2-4	CASSRTGVTNIQYF	TGTGCCAGCAGCCGTACAGGGGTAACAAACATTCAGTACTTC
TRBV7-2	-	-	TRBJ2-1	CASSLPWNEQFF	TGTGCCAGCAGTCTTCCCTGGAATGAGCAGTTCTTC
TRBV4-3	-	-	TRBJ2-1	CASSQESRNEQFF	TGCGCCAGCAGCCAAGAGTCCAGGAATGAGCAGTTCTTC
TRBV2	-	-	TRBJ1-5	CASSEGFNQPQHF	TGTGCCAGCAGTGAAGGTTTCAATCAGCCCCAGCATTTT
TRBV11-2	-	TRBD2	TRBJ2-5	CASSLDGREGETQYF	TGTGCCAGCAGCTTAGATGGCAGGGAGGGAGAGACCCAGTACTTC
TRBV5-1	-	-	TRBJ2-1	CASSPGPDNEQFF	TGCGCCAGCAGCCCCGGACCTGACAATGAGCAGTTCTTC
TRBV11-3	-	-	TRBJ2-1	CASRGDNNEQFF	TGTGCCAGCAGGGGGGACAACAATGAGCAGTTCTTC
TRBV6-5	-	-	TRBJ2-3	CASRRDGTDTQYF	TGTGCCAGCAGAAGGGACGGCACAGATACGCAGTATTTT
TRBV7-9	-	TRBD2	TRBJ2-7	CASSFSGSDEQYF	TGTGCCAGCAGCTTCAGCGGGAGCGACGAGCAGTACTTC
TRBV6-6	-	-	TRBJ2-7	CASSYSQEYEQYF	TGTGCCAGCAGTTACTCCCAGGAATACGAGCAGTACTTC
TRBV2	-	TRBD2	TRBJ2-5	CASSEGLAGEETQYF	TGTGCCAGCAGTGAGGGACTAGCGGGAGAAGAGACCCAGTACTTC
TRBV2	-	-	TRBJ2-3	CASSSEGGEGTDTQYF	TGTGCCAGCAGTTCCGAGGGGGGAGAAGGCACAGATACGCAGTATTTT
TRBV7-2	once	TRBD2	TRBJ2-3	CASSKGGLAGTDTQYF	TGTGCCAGCAGCAAAGGAGGACTAGCGGGGACAGATACGCAGTATTTT
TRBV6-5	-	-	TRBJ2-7	CASSEEVYEQYF	TGTGCCAGCAGTGAGGAAGTCTACGAGCAGTACTTC
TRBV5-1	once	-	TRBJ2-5	CASSLGGPGRTQYF	TGCGCCAGCAGCTTGGGTGGGCCGGGGAGAACCCAGTACTTC
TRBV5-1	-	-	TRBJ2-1	CASGWVYGDNEQFF	TGCGCCAGCGGCTGGGTATACGGGGACAATGAGCAGTTCTTC
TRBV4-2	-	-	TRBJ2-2	CASSQAPASSTGELFF	TGTGCCAGCAGCCAAGCTCCTGCCTCTTCCACCGGGGAGCTGTTTTTT
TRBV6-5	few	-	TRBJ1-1	CASSYFQTRTEAFF	TGTGCCAGCAGTTACTTCCAGACCCGAACTGAAGCTTTCTTT
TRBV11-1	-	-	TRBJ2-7	CASSSRTDLYEQYF	TGTGCCAGCAGCTCTCGGACAGATCTCTACGAGCAGTACTTC
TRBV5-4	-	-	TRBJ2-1	CASSLALGRAYNEQFF	TGTGCCAGCAGCTTGGCCTTGGGCAGGGCCTACAATGAGCAGTTCTTC
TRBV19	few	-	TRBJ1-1	CASSPRFQEAFF	TGTGCCAGTAGCCCTCGGTTCCAGGAAGCTTTCTTT
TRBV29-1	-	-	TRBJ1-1	CSVAHGFILNTEAFF	TGCAGCGTTGCACATGGCTTTATACTGAACACTGAAGCTTTCTTT
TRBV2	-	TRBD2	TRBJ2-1	CASTLAGGANEQFF	TGTGCCAGCACGCTAGCGGGAGGGGCCAATGAGCAGTTCTTC
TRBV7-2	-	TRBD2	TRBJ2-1	CATLPGGINEQFF	TGTGCCACCTTGCCGGGGGGAATCAATGAGCAGTTCTTC
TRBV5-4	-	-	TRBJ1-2	CASSLEQWADGYTF	TGTGCCAGCAGCTTGGAACAGTGGGCGGATGGCTACACCTTC